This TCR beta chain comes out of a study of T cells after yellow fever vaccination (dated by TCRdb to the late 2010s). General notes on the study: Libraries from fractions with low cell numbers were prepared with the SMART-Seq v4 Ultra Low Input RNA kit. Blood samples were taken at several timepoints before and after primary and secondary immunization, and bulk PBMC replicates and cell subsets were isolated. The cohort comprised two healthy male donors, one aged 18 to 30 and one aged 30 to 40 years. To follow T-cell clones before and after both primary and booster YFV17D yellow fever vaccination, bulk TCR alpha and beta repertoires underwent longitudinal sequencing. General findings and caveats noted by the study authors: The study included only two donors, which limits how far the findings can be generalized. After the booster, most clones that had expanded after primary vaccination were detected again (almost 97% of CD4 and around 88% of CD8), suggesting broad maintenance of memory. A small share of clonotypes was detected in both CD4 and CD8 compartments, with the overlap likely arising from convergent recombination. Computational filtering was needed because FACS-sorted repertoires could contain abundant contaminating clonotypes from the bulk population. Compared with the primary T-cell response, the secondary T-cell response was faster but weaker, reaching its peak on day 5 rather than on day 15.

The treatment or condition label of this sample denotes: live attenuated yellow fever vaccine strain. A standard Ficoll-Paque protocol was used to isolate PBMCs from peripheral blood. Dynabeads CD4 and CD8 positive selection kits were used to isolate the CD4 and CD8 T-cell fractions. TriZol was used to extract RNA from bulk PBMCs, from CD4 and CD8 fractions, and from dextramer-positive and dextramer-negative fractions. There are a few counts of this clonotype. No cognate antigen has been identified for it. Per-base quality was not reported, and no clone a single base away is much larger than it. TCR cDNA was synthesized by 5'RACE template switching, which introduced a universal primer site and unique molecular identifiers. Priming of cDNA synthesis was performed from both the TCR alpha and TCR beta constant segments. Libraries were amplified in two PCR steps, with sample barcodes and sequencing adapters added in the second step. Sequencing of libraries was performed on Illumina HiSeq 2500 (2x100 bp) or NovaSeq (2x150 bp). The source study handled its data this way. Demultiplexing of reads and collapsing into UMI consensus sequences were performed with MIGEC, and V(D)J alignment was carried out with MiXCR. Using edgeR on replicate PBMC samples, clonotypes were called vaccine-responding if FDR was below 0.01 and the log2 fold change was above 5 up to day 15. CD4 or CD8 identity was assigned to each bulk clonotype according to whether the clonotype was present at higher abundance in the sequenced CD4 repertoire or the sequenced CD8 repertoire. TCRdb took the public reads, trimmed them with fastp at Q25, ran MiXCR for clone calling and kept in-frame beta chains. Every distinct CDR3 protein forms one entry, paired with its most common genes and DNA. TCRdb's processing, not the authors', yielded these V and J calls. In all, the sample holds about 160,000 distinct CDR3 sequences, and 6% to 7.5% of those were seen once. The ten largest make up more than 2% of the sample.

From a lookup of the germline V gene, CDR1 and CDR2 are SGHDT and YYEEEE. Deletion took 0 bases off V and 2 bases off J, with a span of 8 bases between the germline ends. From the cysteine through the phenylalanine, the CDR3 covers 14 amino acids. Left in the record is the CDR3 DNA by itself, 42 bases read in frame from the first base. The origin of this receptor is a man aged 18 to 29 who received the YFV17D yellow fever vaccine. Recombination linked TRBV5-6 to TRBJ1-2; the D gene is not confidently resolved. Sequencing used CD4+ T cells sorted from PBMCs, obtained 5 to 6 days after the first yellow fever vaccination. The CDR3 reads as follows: CASSLDLKNYGYTF. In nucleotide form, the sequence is TGTGCCAGCAGCTTGGACCTGAAGAACTATGGCTACACCTTC. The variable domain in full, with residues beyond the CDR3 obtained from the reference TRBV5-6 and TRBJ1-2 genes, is DAGVTQSPTHLIKTRGQQVTLRCSPKSGHDTVSWYQQALGQGPQFIFQYYEEEERQRGNFPDRFSGHQFPNYSSELNVNALLLGDSALYLCASSLDLKNYGYTFGSGTRLTVV.